One and the same sample provided the 20 T cell receptor beta chains below, sequenced in a study of CD8 T cells in ankylosing spondylitis. TCRdb re-called the 5' RACE reads through MiXCR, storing one row per CDR3 protein. The table has 250,000 to 350,000 distinct CDR3 sequences, less than 25% seen once; the top ten hold approximately 3.7%. The material sequenced was blood, either unsorted or a sorted T cell fraction (not recorded which). These TCRs come from a female donor with ankylosing spondylitis or in good health (not recorded which).

This chain uses TRBV18 with TRBJ2-3; D unresolved. Germline loops: CDR1 KGHSH, CDR2 LQKENI. The V and J ends lost 2 bases and 4 bases respectively, with 7 bases between them. CDR3 length: 13 amino acids. CDR3 coding DNA: TGTGCCAGCTCACCAGTAAGATCAGATACGCAGTATTTT. Protein: CASSPVRSDTQYF.

This clonotype has ten or more counts. This sequence joins TRBV5-1 and TRBJ1-6; 8 bases align to TRBD1. The CDR3 is made up of 14 amino acids. Germline V gives CDR1 SGHRS, CDR2 YFSETQ. V shed 4 bases, J shed 10 bases, and the junction held 7 bases outside the gene matches. The CDR3 sequence: CASSPGQGGSPLHF. For the CDR3, the DNA is TGCGCCAGCAGCCCCGGACAGGGTGGATCACCCCTCCACTTT.

The rearrangement links TRBV20-1 to TRBJ1-1; maybe TRBD1 (5 bases). CDR1 and CDR2 from the germline V gene are DFQATT and SNEGSKA (reference sequence). The length of the CDR3 is 12 residues. The CDR3 region has the DNA TGCAGGGTGGGGGGAGCGAACACTGAAGCTTTCTTT. This sequence encodes CRVGGANTEAFF.

The V gene is TRBV29-1, the J gene TRBJ2-3; 8 nucleotides line up with TRBD2. This CDR3 has 14 amino acids. The V gene's germline CDR1 is SQVTM and CDR2 ANQGSEA. The junction had 4 bases not matched to a gene; V was cut back by 4 bases and J by 1 base. CDR3 sequence: CSVGLAGRTDTQYF. The CDR3 DNA is TGCAGCGTTGGGCTAGCGGGCCGCACAGATACGCAGTATTTT.

The table lists this clonotype with a few counts. CDR3 residues: CASLQGAVGEQYF. CDR3 bases: TGTGCCAGCTTACAGGGGGCTGTGGGAGAGCAGTACTTC. V and J are TRBV10-3 and TRBJ2-7; 9 bases are shared with TRBD1. Germline lookup yields CDR1 ENHRY and CDR2 SYGVKD. The V segment lost 10 bases and the J segment 7 bases; nucleotides outside the gene matches: 11. CDR3 size: 13 residues.

V is TRBV9 and J is TRBJ2-5; D gene unclear. V lost 7 bases, J lost 4 bases, and 20 bases lay in between. Germline V gene lookup returns CDR1 SGDLS and CDR2 YYNGEE. The CDR3 extends over 15 amino acids. DNA of the CDR3: TGTGCCAGCGGTTTCACAGCCGGCCCCCTAGAGACCCAGTACTTC. Residues: CASGFTAGPLETQYF.

This clonotype has a handful of counts. V is TRBV20-1 and J is TRBJ2-3, with TRBD2 as a possible D gene (5 bases). There are 12 residues in the CDR3. Germline-derived CDR1 and CDR2 are DFQATT and SNEGSKA (reference sequence). The V end lost 3 bases, the J end lost 5 bases, and 9 bases lay between the germline ends. For the CDR3, the DNA is TGCAGTGCTAGCTGGGCGGGAGATACGCAGTATTTT. Protein: CSASWAGDTQYF.

The genes are TRBV7-2 and TRBJ2-7; 11 nucleotides agree with TRBD2. V lost 4 bases, J lost 2 bases, and 7 bases stayed unmatched. The CDR3 runs 16 residues. CDR1 and CDR2 (germline): SGHTA, FQGNSA. DNA for the CDR3: TGTGCCAGCAGCTATGGTAGCGGGAGGGCCGCCTACGAGCAGTACTTC. It specifies CASSYGSGRAAYEQYF.

The J gene is TRBJ2-1, the V gene TRBV10-3; 11 positions match TRBD2. Germline V gene data show CDR1 as ENHRY and CDR2 as SYGVKD. Trimming removed 5 bases from V and 4 bases from J; junction bases left unmatched: 7. The CDR3 length is 16 residues. The DNA of the CDR3 is TGTGCCATCAGTAGTCTAGCGGGAGGAGTATACAATGAGCAGTTCTTC. It yields the protein CAISSLAGGVYNEQFF.

In its sample, this clonotype was seen many times. V gene TRBV24-1 combines with J gene TRBJ2-3, with 8 bases that match TRBD2. The CDR3 loop spans 15 amino acids. Germline-derived CDR1 and CDR2 are KGHDR and SFDVKD. V lost 5 bases, J lost 1 base, and 4 bases stayed unmatched. The CDR3 DNA reads as TGTGCCACCAGTGTTAGCGGGACGGGCACAGATACGCAGTATTTT. Encoded protein: CATSVSGTGTDTQYF.

About this clonotype: Germline and junction disagree at one end, which may indicate a read error. The V and J genes are TRBV6-1 and TRBJ1-2; no definite D call. The CDR3 covers 12 residues. CDR1 MNHNS and CDR2 SASEGT come from the germline V gene. CDR3 in DNA: TGTGCCAGCAGGGAAGGCTTCTATGGCTACACCTTC. This gives the protein CASREGFYGYTF.

J is TRBJ2-2 and V is TRBV6-1; a possible D gene is TRBD1 (6 bases). CDR1 is MNHNS and CDR2 is SASEGT in the germline V gene. CDR3 length: 14 residues. Trimming left V 2 bases short and J 6 bases short, with 10 bases between. In nucleotides, the CDR3 is TGTGCCAGCAGTGAAAACAGGGTAGCCGGGGAGCTGTTTTTT. It translates to CASSENRVAGELFF.

This clonotype appeared a few times. This chain links TRBV15 with TRBJ2-1; D possibly corresponds to TRBD1 (6 bases). The germline V gene has CDR1 LNHNV and CDR2 YYDKDF (reference sequence). Trimming removed 0 bases at V and 9 bases at J, with 9 bases between. The CDR3 sequence is 13 residues long. The CDR3 DNA reads as TGTGCCACCAGCAGAGATAAAGGGGGTGAGCAGTTCTTC. It codes for CATSRDKGGEQFF.

The chain uses TRBV7-6 and TRBJ2-5, with 7 bases matching TRBD1. Trimming took 4 bases from V and 2 from J; bases not matched to a gene: 4. Germline lookup yields CDR1 SGHVS and CDR2 FNYEAQ. The length of the CDR3 is 14 residues. CDR3 region: CASSWGQKQETQYF. In DNA, the CDR3 is TGTGCCAGCAGCTGGGGACAGAAGCAAGAGACCCAGTACTTC. The variable domain in full, with the rest retrieved from reference TRBV7-6 and TRBJ2-5, is GAGVSQSPRYKVTKRGQDVALRCDPISGHVSLYWYRQALGQGPEFLTYFNYEAQQDKSGLPNDRFSAERPEGSISTLTIQRTEQRDSAMYRCASSWGQKQETQYFGPGTRLLVL.

The DNA for the CDR3 is TGTGCCAGTACTGGACTAGCGAGCTCCTACAATGAGCAGTTCTTC. Its translation is CASTGLASSYNEQFF. This chain joins TRBV19 and TRBJ2-1; TRBD2 matches at 9 bases. CDR3 size: 15 residues. With V trimmed by 7 bases and J by 0 bases, 4 bases remained unmatched. Germline CDR1 reads LNHDA; CDR2 reads SQIVND (reference sequence). The complete variable domain, with remaining parts taken from reference TRBV19 and TRBJ2-1, reads DGGITQSPKYLFRKEGQNVTLSCEQNLNHDAMYWYRQDPGQGLRLIYYSQIVNDFQKGDIAEGYSVSREKKESFPLTVTSAQKNPTAFYLCASTGLASSYNEQFFGPGTRLTVL.

This clonotype showed up just a few times. V usage is TRBV7-2 and J usage is TRBJ2-1; 9 bases are shared with TRBD1. Germline V gives CDR1 SGHTA, CDR2 FQGNSA. The CDR3 is 15 residues long. Trimming took 6 bases from V and 5 from J; bases not matched to a gene: 8. CDR3 nucleotide sequence: TGTGCCAGCAGTTACGACAGGGGGACAGACAATGAGCAGTTCTTC. It encodes CASSYDRGTDNEQFF.

The chain carries TRBV5-5 and TRBJ2-7; D remains unclear. The CDR3 runs to 12 residues. The V gene lost 2 bases and the J gene lost 5 bases, with 8 bases spanning the gap. Per the germline V gene, CDR1 is SGHKS and CDR2 is YYEKEE (reference sequence). In nucleotides, the CDR3 is TGTGCCAGCAGCTTAACGCCGAACGAGCAGTACTTC. It yields the protein CASSLTPNEQYF.

This clonotype turned up a few times. V is TRBV20-1 and J is TRBJ2-1, with 8 bases lining up with TRBD2. V was clipped by 5 bases and J by 7 bases; unmatched bases: 7. This CDR3 has 13 amino acids. Germline assignment: CDR1 DFQATT and CDR2 SNEGSKA (reference sequence). For the CDR3, the DNA is TGCAGTGCTCGGACTAGCTGGGGGAATGAGCAGTTCTTC. Translation gives CSARTSWGNEQFF.

V gene TRBV4-3 combines with J gene TRBJ1-1; 9 bases agree with TRBD1. Germline values: CDR1 LGHNA, CDR2 YSLEER. The J segment lost 4 bases and the V segment lost 4 bases, leaving 13 bases of the junction unmatched. This CDR3 is built from 17 residues. The CDR3 nucleotides read TGCGCCAGCAGCCCCACAGGGGGCGGGGGAGTTGGCACTGAAGCTTTCTTT. Translated, it gives CASSPTGGGGVGTEAFF.

The V and J genes are TRBV20-1 and TRBJ2-7, with 11 bases identical to TRBD2. With 5 bases clipped from V and 3 bases from J, the junction kept 3 bases outside the gene matches. Germline V gene lookup returns CDR1 DFQATT and CDR2 SNEGSKA (reference sequence). The CDR3 runs 13 residues. The CDR3 protein is CSALGTSGYEQYF. In DNA form, the CDR3 reads TGCAGTGCTCTGGGGACTAGCGGCTACGAGCAGTACTTC.